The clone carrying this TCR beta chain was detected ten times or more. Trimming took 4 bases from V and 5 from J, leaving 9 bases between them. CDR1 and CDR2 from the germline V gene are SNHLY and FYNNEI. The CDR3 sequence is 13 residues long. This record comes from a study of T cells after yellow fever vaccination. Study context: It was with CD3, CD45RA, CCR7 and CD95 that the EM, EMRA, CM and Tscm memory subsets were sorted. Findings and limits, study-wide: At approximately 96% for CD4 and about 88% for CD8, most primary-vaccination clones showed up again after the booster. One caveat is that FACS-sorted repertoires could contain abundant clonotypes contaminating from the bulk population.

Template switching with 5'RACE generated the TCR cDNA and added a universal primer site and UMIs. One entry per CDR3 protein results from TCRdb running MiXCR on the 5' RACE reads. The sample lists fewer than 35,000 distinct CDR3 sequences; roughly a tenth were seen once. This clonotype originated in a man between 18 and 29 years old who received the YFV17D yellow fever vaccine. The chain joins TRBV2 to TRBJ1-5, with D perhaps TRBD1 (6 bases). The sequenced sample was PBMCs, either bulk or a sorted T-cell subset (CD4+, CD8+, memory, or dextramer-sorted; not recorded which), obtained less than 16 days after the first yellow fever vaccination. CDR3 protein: CASSVEGDQPQHF. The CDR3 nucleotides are TGTGCCAGCAGTGTGGAGGGGGATCAGCCCCAGCATTTT.